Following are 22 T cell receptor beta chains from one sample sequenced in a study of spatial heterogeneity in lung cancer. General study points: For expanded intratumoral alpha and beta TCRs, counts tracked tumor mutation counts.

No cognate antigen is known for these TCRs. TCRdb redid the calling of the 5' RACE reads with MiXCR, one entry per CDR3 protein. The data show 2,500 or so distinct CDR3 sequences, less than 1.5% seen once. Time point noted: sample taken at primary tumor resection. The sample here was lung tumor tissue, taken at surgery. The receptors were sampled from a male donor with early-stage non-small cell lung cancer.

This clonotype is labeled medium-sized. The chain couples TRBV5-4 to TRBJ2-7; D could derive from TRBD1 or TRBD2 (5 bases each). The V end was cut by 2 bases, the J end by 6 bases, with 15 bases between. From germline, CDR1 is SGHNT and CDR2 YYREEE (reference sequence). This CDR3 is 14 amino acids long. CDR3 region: CASSFSPGTSEQYV. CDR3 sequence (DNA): TGTGCCAGCAGCTTCAGCCCAGGGACCTCCGAGCAGTACGTC.

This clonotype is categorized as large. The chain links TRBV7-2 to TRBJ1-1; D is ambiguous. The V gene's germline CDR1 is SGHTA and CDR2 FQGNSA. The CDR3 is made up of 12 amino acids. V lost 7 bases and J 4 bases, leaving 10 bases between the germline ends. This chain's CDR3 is CASNRVGTEAFF. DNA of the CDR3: TGTGCCAGCAATCGGGTGGGCACTGAAGCTTTCTTT.

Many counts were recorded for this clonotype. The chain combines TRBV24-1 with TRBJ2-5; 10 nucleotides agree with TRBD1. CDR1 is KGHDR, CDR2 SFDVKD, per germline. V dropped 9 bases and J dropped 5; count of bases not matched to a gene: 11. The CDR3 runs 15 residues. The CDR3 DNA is TGTGCCACCGGACGTCGACAGGGGGCCGGGGAGACCCAGTACTTC. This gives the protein CATGRRQGAGETQYF.

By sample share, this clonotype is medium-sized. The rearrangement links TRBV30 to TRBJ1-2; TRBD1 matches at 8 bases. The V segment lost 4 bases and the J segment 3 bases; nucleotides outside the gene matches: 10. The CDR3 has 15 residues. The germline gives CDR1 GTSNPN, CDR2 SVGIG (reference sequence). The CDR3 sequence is CAWNNFQGAYYGYTF. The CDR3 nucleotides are TGTGCCTGGAACAATTTCCAGGGGGCTTACTATGGCTACACCTTC.

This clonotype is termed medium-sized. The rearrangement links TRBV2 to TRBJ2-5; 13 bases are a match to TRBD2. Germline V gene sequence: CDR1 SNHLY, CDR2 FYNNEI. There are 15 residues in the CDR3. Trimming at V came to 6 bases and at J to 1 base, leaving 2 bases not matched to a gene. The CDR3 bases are TGTGCCAGCAGCCGGACTAGCGGGAGCCAAGAGACCCAGTACTTC. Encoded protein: CASSRTSGSQETQYF.

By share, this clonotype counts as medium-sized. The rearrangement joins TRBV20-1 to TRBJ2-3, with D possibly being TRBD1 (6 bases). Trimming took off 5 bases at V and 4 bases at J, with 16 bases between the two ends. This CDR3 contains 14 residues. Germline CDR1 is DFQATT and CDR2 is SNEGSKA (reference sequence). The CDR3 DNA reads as TGCAGTGCTGTTACCACAGGGACCCCAGATACGCAGTATTTT. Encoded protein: CSAVTTGTPDTQYF.

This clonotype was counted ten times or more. The CDR3 here is CASSQFPPGQGVSPLHF. The CDR3 nucleotides read TGCGCCAGCAGCCAATTCCCTCCGGGACAGGGAGTTTCACCCCTCCACTTT. V and J are TRBV4-1 and TRBJ1-6; TRBD1 matches at 9 bases. The germline V gene encodes CDR1 MGHRA and CDR2 YSYEKL. The CDR3 has 17 residues. J lost 9 bases, V lost 2 bases, and 11 bases had no gene match.

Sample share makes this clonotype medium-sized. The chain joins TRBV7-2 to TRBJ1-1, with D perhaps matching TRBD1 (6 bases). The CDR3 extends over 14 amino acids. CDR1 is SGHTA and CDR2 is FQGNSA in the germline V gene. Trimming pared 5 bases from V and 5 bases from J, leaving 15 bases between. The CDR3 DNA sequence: TGTGCCAGCAGCCACATACAGGGATGGACTGAAGCTTTCTTT. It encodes CASSHIQGWTEAFF.

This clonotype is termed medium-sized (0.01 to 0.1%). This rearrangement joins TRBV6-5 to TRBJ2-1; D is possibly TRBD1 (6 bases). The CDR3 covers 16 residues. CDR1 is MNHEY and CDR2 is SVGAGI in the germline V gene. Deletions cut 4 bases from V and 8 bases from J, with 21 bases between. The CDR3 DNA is TGTGCCAGCAGTTTTGGGTCCGGCAGGGGAAGGTATGAGCAGTTCTTC. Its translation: CASSFGSGRGRYEQFF.

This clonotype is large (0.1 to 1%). In nucleotides, the CDR3 is TGTGCCAGCAGTTCCGGGACCCAAGAGACCCAGTACTTC. The encoded protein is CASSSGTQETQYF. The V call is TRBV6-5, the J call TRBJ2-5, with D perhaps assigned TRBD1 or TRBD2 (5 bases each). Trimming removed 4 bases from V and 1 base from J, with 7 bases in between. The CDR3 loop spans 13 amino acids. The germline gives CDR1 MNHEY, CDR2 SVGAGI.

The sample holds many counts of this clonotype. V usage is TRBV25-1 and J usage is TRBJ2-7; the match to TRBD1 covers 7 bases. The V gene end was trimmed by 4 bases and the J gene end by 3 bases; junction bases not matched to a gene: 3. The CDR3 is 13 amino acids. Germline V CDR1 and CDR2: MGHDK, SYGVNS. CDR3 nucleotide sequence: TGTGCCAGCAGTGGCAGACAGGGCTACGAGCAGTACTTC. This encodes CASSGRQGYEQYF.

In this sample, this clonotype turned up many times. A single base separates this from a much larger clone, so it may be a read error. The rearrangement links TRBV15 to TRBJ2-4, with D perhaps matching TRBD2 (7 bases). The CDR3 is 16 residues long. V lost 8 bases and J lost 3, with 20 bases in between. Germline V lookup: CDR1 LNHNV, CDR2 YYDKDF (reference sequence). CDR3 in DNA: TGTGCCACCCGGTCAAAGGGGGGGCCCGTCAAAAACATTCAGTACTTC. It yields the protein CATRSKGGPVKNIQYF.

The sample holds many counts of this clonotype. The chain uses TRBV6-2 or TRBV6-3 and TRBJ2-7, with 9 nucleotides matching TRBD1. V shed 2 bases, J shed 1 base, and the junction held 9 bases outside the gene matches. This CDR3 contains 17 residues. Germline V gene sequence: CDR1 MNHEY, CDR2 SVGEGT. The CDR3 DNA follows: TGTGCCAGCAGTTACCGCGTGGGACAGGGAACTTCCTACGAGCAGTACTTC. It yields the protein CASSYRVGQGTSYEQYF.

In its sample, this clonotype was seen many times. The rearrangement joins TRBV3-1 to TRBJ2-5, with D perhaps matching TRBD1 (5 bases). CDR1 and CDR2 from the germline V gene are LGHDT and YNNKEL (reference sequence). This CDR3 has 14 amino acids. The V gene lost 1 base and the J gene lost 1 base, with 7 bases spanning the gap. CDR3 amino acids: CASSQAGPQETQYF. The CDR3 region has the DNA TGTGCCAGCAGCCAAGCAGGGCCCCAAGAGACCCAGTACTTC.

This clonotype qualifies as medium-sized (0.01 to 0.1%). The CDR3 nucleotides read TGTGCCAGCAGTACCAGTGGCAGGCAGAACACTGAAGCTTTCTTT. Residues: CASSTSGRQNTEAFF. The chain combines TRBV12-3 or TRBV12-4 with TRBJ1-1; unclear D gene. There are 15 residues in the CDR3. Trimming stripped 5 bases from V and 1 base from J, with 14 bases between.

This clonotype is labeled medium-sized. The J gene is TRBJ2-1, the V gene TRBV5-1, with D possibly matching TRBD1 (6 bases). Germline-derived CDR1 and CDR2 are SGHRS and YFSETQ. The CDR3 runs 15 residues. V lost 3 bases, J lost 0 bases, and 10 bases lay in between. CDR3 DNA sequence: TGCGCCAGCAGCTATGGACAGAACTCCTACAATGAGCAGTTCTTC. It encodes CASSYGQNSYNEQFF.

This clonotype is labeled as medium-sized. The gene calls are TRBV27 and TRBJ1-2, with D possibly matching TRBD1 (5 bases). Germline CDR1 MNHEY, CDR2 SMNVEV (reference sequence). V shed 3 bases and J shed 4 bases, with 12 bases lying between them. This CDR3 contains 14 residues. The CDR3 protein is CASSFAGLGYGYTF. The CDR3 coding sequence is TGTGCCAGCAGTTTTGCAGGGCTCGGCTATGGCTACACCTTC.

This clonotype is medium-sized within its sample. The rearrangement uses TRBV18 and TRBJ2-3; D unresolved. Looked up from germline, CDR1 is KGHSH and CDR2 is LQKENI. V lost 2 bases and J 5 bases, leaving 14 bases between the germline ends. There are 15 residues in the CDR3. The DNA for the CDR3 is TGTGCCAGCTCACCAAAACTCACCCTGGGAGATACGCAGTATTTT. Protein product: CASSPKLTLGDTQYF.

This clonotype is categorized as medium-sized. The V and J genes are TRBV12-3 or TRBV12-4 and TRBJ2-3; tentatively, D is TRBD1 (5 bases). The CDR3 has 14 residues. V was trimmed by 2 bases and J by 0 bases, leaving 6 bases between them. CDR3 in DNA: TGTGCCAGCAGTTTACCAGGGAGCACAGATACGCAGTATTTT. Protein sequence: CASSLPGSTDTQYF.

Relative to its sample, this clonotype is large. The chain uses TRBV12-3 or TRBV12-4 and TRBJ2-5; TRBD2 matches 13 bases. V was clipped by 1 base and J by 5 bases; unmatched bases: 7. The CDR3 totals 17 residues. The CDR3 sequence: CASSLELAGGQDETQYF. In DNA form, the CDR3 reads TGTGCCAGCAGTTTAGAACTAGCGGGGGGGCAAGACGAGACCCAGTACTTC.

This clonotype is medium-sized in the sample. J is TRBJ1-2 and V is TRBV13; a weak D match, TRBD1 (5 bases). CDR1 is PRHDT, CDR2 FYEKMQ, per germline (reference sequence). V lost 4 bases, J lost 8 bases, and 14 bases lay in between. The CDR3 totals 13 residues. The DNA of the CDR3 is TGTGCCAGCAGCTCACAGGAGGGGAAAGGCTACACCTTC. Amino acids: CASSSQEGKGYTF.

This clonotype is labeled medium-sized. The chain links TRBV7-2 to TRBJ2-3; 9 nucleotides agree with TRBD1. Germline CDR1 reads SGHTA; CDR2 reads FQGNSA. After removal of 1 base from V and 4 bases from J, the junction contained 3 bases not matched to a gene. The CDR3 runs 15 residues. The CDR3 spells CASSLVGQGSDTQYF. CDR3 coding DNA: TGTGCCAGCAGCTTAGTCGGACAGGGGTCAGATACGCAGTATTTT.